A single sample is the source of the 9 T cell receptor beta chains below, sequenced in a study of control samples from healthy donors and cancer patients (dated by TCRdb to the early 2020s). Libraries were made using the immunoSEQ multiplex PCR assay. Not all clones reach the TCRdb copy of this immuneACCESS table, which keeps in-frame sequences only. Checked studies attribute under half of the gap to unresolved V genes and leave the rest unexplained. The sample yields 100,000 to 150,000 clones; 80% to 90% were counted once. 2.9% of the sample comes from the top ten. The sample consisted of blood. The receptor source for this set is a man aged 60 to 75 in good health.

The rearrangement uses TRBV5-1 and TRBJ2-1; maybe TRBD2 (5 bases). The CDR3 covers 16 residues. The germline V and J ends were trimmed by 4 bases and 3 bases, with 17 bases remaining between them. Looked up from germline, CDR1 is SGHRS and CDR2 is YFSETQ. CDR3 in DNA: TGCGCCAGCAGCCAATCTCCCACCCGGGACTACAATGAGCAGTTCTTC. It encodes CASSQSPTRDYNEQFF.

This clone was seen a single time. The V and J genes are TRBV7-9 and TRBJ1-2, with 9 bases lining up with TRBD1. The CDR3 extends over 16 amino acids. From germline, CDR1 is SEHNR and CDR2 FQNEAQ (reference sequence). The junction had 14 bases not matched to a gene; V was cut back by 4 bases and J by 8 bases. For the CDR3, the DNA is TGTGCCAGCAGCTCTTCTGGAAACAGGGGGCGAAGAGGCTACACCTTC. Its protein is CASSSSGNRGRRGYTF.

The chain employs TRBV6-5 and TRBJ2-4; D remains ambiguous. The V gene lost 4 bases and the J gene lost 7 bases, with 14 bases spanning the gap. Germline V gene data show CDR1 as MNHEY and CDR2 as SVGAGI. The length of the CDR3 is 14 residues. This CDR3 reads CASSFSGEGNIQYF. CDR3 DNA sequence: TGTGCCAGCAGTTTTAGTGGCGAAGGGAACATTCAGTACTTC.

V gene TRBV6-6 combines with J gene TRBJ1-3, with D unclear. CDR1 is MNHNY, CDR2 SVGAGI, per germline (reference sequence). The germline V and J ends were trimmed by 2 bases and 7 bases, with 12 bases remaining between them. The CDR3 length is 14 residues. Here the CDR3 reads CASSYPAEMNTIYF. CDR3 in DNA: TGTGCCAGCAGTTACCCAGCCGAGATGAACACCATATATTTT.

This clone was seen only once. The chain uses TRBV7-2 and TRBJ2-5, with D possibly TRBD2 on 6 matching bases. CDR3 length equals 15 residues. Trimming pared 2 bases from V and 1 base from J, leaving 11 bases between. Germline V gene lookup returns CDR1 SGHTA and CDR2 FQGNSA. CDR3 amino acids: CASSLMGGTQETQYF. CDR3 sequence (DNA): TGTGCCAGCAGCTTAATGGGGGGAACCCAAGAGACCCAGTACTTC.

V and J are TRBV3-1 (or the pseudogene TRBV3-2) and TRBJ1-2; no definite D call. This CDR3 is 13 amino acids long. Germline V gene data show CDR1 as LGHDT and CDR2 as YNNKEL (reference sequence). The V and J ends lost 3 bases and 4 bases respectively, with 9 bases between them. CDR3 sequence: CASSHGRAYGYTF. In DNA form, the CDR3 reads TGTGCCAGCAGCCACGGACGGGCCTATGGCTACACCTTC.

This clone was seen more than once but under ten times. The chain joins TRBV7-9 to TRBJ1-1; possibly TRBD1 for D (5 bases). The CDR3 spans 14 residues. Germline V gives CDR1 SEHNR, CDR2 FQNEAQ (reference sequence). V lost 0 bases, J lost 9 bases, and 14 bases lay in between. CDR3: CASSLAAGTLQAFF. In DNA, the CDR3 is TGTGCCAGCAGCTTAGCGGCAGGGACTCTACAAGCTTTCTTT.

The J gene is TRBJ1-2, the V gene TRBV7-8; D gene ambiguous. Germline V gene data show CDR1 as SGHVS and CDR2 as FQNEAQ. V lost 5 bases, J lost 10 bases, and 17 bases lay in between. The CDR3 sequence is 13 residues long. For the CDR3, the DNA is TGTGCCAGCAGCCCCAAGGGTGAAGATGTCTACACCTTC. Translation gives CASSPKGEDVYTF.

In regard to this clone: Within the sample, other DNA sequences also encode this same CDR3. The CDR3 reads CASSQGGTDNQPQHF. DNA of the CDR3: TGCGCCAGCAGCCAAGGAGGGACGGACAATCAGCCCCAGCATTTT. This chain uses TRBV4-1 with TRBJ1-5; tentatively, D is TRBD1 (5 bases). Trimming stripped 1 base from V and 3 bases from J, with 10 bases between. CDR3 length: 15 residues. Germline V lookup: CDR1 MGHRA, CDR2 YSYEKL.